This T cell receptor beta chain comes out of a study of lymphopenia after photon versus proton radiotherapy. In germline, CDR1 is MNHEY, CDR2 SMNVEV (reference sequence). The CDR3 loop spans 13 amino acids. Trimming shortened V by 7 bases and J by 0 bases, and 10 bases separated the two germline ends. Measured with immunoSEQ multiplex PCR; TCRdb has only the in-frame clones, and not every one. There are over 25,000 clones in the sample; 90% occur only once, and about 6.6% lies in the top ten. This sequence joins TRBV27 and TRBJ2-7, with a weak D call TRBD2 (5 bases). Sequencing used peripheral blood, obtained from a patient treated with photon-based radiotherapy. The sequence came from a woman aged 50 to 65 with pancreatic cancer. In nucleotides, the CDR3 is TGTGCCAGCAAAGGACTGAGCTCCTACGAGCAGTACTTC. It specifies CASKGLSSYEQYF.